Each of the 26 T cell receptor beta chains below was sequenced from the same sample in a study of blood T cell repertoires in COVID-19. Repertoires were generated with immunoSEQ multiplex PCR, while TCRdb's copy carries only in-frame clones and drops some. The profile shows around 70,000 clones, 70% to 90% of them singletons. Source material: peripheral blood. These receptor sequences come from a woman aged 60 to 75 with acute or convalescent COVID-19.

Notes on this clone: The identical CDR3 is also encoded by other nucleotide sequences in the sample. The chain carries TRBV7-9 and TRBJ2-2; D might be TRBD1 (6 bases). This CDR3 spans 14 amino acids. Germline V gene lookup returns CDR1 SEHNR and CDR2 FQNEAQ (reference sequence). The V end lost 1 base, the J end lost 5 bases, and 8 bases lay between the germline ends. As DNA, the CDR3 is TGTGCCAGCAGCTTAGACAGGGCAACCGGGGAGCTGTTTTTT. This translates into CASSLDRATGELFF.

This clone has just a few counts. The V and J genes are TRBV30 and TRBJ2-7; 7 bases agree with TRBD1. V gave up 2 bases and J gave up 3 bases; unmatched junction bases: 13. CDR1 and CDR2 (germline): GTSNPN, SVGIG (reference sequence). The CDR3 is 16 amino acids. CDR3 sequence: CAWSSTTGQRNYEQYF. CDR3 nucleotides: TGTGCCTGGAGTTCGACGACGGGACAGAGAAACTACGAGCAGTACTTC. The full variable domain, completed using reference TRBV30 and TRBJ2-7, is SQTIHQWPATLVQPVGSPLSLECTVEGTSNPNLYWYRQAAGRGLQLLFYSVGIGQISSEVPQNLSASRPQDRQFILSSKKLLLSDSGFYLCAWSSTTGQRNYEQYFGPGTRLTVT.

This chain connects TRBV5-1 to TRBJ2-1; TRBD1 matches at 9 bases. CDR1 is SGHRS and CDR2 is YFSETQ in the germline V gene. V gave up 8 bases and J gave up 1 base; unmatched junction bases: 7. The CDR3 runs 15 residues. CDR3 coding DNA: TGCGCCAGTCAAACCGGGACAGGGTCCTACAATGAGCAGTTCTTC. As protein: CASQTGTGSYNEQFF.

V is TRBV7-9 and J is TRBJ1-1; D is undetermined. Germline V gene sequence: CDR1 SEHNR, CDR2 FQNEAQ (reference sequence). The V end was cut by 1 base, the J end by 5 bases, with 17 bases between. This CDR3 is built from 16 residues. The CDR3 DNA reads as TGTGCCAGCAGCTTAGAGGCTCCGGGAGCGGGTACTGAAGCTTTCTTT. Translating gives CASSLEAPGAGTEAFF.

The chain links TRBV4-3 to TRBJ2-7; 7 positions agree with TRBD1. CDR1 is LGHNA and CDR2 is YSLEER in the germline V gene. The V gene end was trimmed by 4 bases and the J gene end by 1 base; junction bases not matched to a gene: 4. CDR3 size: 14 residues. In DNA, the CDR3 is TGCGCCAGCAGCCGAGACAGGGCGTCCTACGAGCAGTACTTC. As protein: CASSRDRASYEQYF.

This chain uses TRBV10-3 with TRBJ1-1, with D maybe TRBD1 (6 bases). Trimming removed 6 bases from V and 1 base from J, with 12 bases in between. This CDR3 is built from 14 residues. The germline V gene encodes CDR1 ENHRY and CDR2 SYGVKD. CDR3 sequence reads: CAIRSGDTNTEAFF. CDR3 coding DNA: TGTGCCATCAGGTCAGGGGACACGAACACTGAAGCTTTCTTT.

The rearrangement joins TRBV29-1 to TRBJ2-3, with 9 bases matching TRBD1. This CDR3 is built from 12 residues. V lost 6 bases and J lost 5; bases outside the gene matches: 3. Germline V lookup: CDR1 SQVTM, CDR2 ANQGSEA. The CDR3: CSVQGAGDTQYF. In DNA, the CDR3 is TGCAGCGTACAGGGGGCCGGAGATACGCAGTATTTT.

The V and J genes are TRBV10-2 and TRBJ2-7; maybe TRBD1 (7 bases). The CDR3 runs to 14 residues. Germline values: CDR1 WSHSY, CDR2 SAAADI. The germline V and J ends were trimmed by 5 bases and 2 bases, with 13 bases remaining between them. The CDR3 loop reads CASSRQGGAYEQYF. In DNA form, the CDR3 reads TGCGCCAGCAGTAGACAGGGAGGTGCCTACGAGCAGTACTTC.

CDR3 residues: CAISTGYTDTQYF. DNA of the CDR3: TGTGCCATCTCAACAGGTTACACAGATACGCAGTATTTT. The chain is built from TRBV10-3 and TRBJ2-3; perhaps TRBD1 as D (5 bases). This CDR3 region has 13 residues. Per the germline V gene, CDR1 is ENHRY and CDR2 is SYGVKD. V was clipped by 8 bases and J by 2 bases, with 11 bases between them.

V gene TRBV5-5 combines with J gene TRBJ1-4; TRBD1 matches at 7 bases. The V gene end was trimmed by 2 bases and the J gene end by 7 bases; junction bases not matched to a gene: 5. The CDR3 consists of 14 residues. From germline, CDR1 is SGHKS and CDR2 YYEKEE (reference sequence). Here the CDR3 reads CASSFTTGSEKLFF. In DNA, the CDR3 is TGTGCCAGCAGCTTCACGACAGGGAGTGAAAAACTGTTTTTT. Supplemented by reference TRBV5-5 and TRBJ1-4, the full variable domain reads DAGVTQSPTHLIKTRGQQVTLRCSPISGHKSVSWYQQVLGQGPQFIFQYYEKEERGRGNFPDRFSARQFPNYSSELNVNALLLGDSALYLCASSFTTGSEKLFFGSGTQLSVL.

This clone is medium-sized (0.01 to 0.1%). V and J are TRBV7-2 and TRBJ1-6; D is unclear. The CDR3 has 15 amino acids. In germline, CDR1 is SGHTA, CDR2 FQGNSA. Trimming took 4 bases from V and 1 from J, leaving 8 bases between them. The CDR3 nucleotides read TGTGCCAGCAGCTCGACGGGGTCCTATAATTCACCCCTCCACTTT. This sequence encodes CASSSTGSYNSPLHF.

This clone showed up just once. This sequence joins TRBV9 and TRBJ2-6, with a tentative D call TRBD2 (5 bases). CDR1 is SGDLS, CDR2 YYNGEE, per germline. The CDR3 spans 16 residues. Trimming stripped 0 bases from V and 4 bases from J, with 11 bases between. The CDR3 DNA is TGTGCCAGCAGCGTAGAACCGGGGAGAGGGGCCAACGTCCTGACTTTC. Translation: CASSVEPGRGANVLTF. The entire variable domain, with the rest obtained from reference TRBV9 and TRBJ2-6, is as follows: DSGVTQTPKHLITATGQRVTLRCSPRSGDLSVYWYQQSLDQGLQFLIQYYNGEERAKGNILERFSAQQFPDLHSELNLSSLELGDSALYFCASSVEPGRGANVLTFGAGSRLTVL.

The rearrangement uses TRBV5-1 and TRBJ2-5; no reliable D call. The V end was cut by 4 bases, the J end by 5 bases, with 12 bases between. Germline V gene sequence: CDR1 SGHRS, CDR2 YFSETQ. The CDR3 runs to 13 residues. CDR3 nucleotides: TGCGCCAGCAGCCGGGTTGTGAAGGAGACCCAGTACTTC. This gives the protein CASSRVVKETQYF. Looking up the rest from reference TRBV5-1 and TRBJ2-5 gives the full variable domain: KAGVTQTPRYLIKTRGQQVTLSCSPISGHRSVSWYQQTPGQGLQFLFEYFSETQRNKGNFPGRFSGRQFSNSRSEMNVSTLELGDSALYLCASSRVVKETQYFGPGTRLLVL.

V and J are TRBV7-6 and TRBJ2-5; D possibly corresponds to TRBD2 (5 bases). Trimming shortened V by 1 base and J by 4 bases, and 7 bases separated the two germline ends. The germline CDR1 and CDR2 sequences are SGHVS and FNYEAQ. There are 13 residues in the CDR3. The CDR3 sequence is CASSLVGRETQYF. CDR3 in DNA: TGTGCCAGCAGCTTAGTGGGGAGAGAGACCCAGTACTTC.

This clone was counted once. This chain links TRBV27 with TRBJ1-2, with D uncertain. Germline lookup yields CDR1 MNHEY and CDR2 SMNVEV (reference sequence). The CDR3 is made up of 16 amino acids. The ends were cut back, 5 bases at V and 3 bases at J, with 19 bases in the middle. CDR3 bases: TGTGCCAGCAGTCCGATTGTCGAGCCGACTCACTATGGCTACACCTTC. It yields the protein CASSPIVEPTHYGYTF.

The chain employs TRBV6-5 and TRBJ1-2, with D unclear. This CDR3 comprises 13 residues. Looked up from germline, CDR1 is MNHEY and CDR2 is SVGAGI. V lost 0 bases to trimming and J lost 7 bases, with 9 bases between them. This CDR3 reads CASSYSRQSGYTF. DNA for the CDR3: TGTGCCAGCAGTTACTCGAGGCAGAGTGGCTACACCTTC.

This chain joins TRBV7-2 and TRBJ1-5, with a tentative D call TRBD1 (6 bases). Germline V gene sequence: CDR1 SGHTA, CDR2 FQGNSA. Trimming left V 3 bases short and J 4 bases short, with 10 bases between. The CDR3 loop spans 14 amino acids. The CDR3 spells CASSFIQGNQPQHF. The CDR3 nucleotides are TGTGCCAGCAGCTTCATACAGGGAAATCAGCCCCAGCATTTT.

The chain combines TRBV19 with TRBJ1-6, with 11 bases matching TRBD1. The germline gives CDR1 LNHDA, CDR2 SQIVND (reference sequence). Losses at the gene ends were 4 bases for V and 7 bases for J; bases not matched to a gene: 6. This CDR3 spans 16 amino acids. This CDR3 reads CASSNPGTGGNSPLHF. CDR3 coding DNA: TGTGCCAGTAGTAACCCCGGGACAGGGGGAAATTCACCCCTCCACTTT.

V and J are TRBV11-3 and TRBJ2-2; 10 bases fit TRBD1. Per the germline V gene, CDR1 is SGHNT and CDR2 is YENEEA. CDR3 size: 16 residues. V dropped 4 bases and J dropped 3; count of bases not matched to a gene: 5. CDR3 loop: CASSCTGTGDTGELFF. CDR3 sequence (DNA): TGTGCCAGCAGCTGTACCGGGACAGGGGACACCGGGGAGCTGTTTTTT.

This clone was detected only a few times. The genes are TRBV7-9 and TRBJ2-7; D remains ambiguous. The ends were cut back, 1 base at V and 5 bases at J, with 9 bases in the middle. This CDR3 has 13 residues. The germline gives CDR1 SEHNR, CDR2 FQNEAQ (reference sequence). The CDR3 protein is CASSLGRVDEQYF. The CDR3 nucleotides are TGTGCCAGCAGCTTAGGTCGGGTCGACGAGCAGTACTTC.

V usage is TRBV18 and J usage is TRBJ1-6; 10 bases match TRBD1. After removal of 4 bases from V and 10 bases from J, the junction contained 7 bases not matched to a gene. The CDR3 totals 15 residues. CDR1 is KGHSH, CDR2 LQKENI, per germline. The CDR3 DNA sequence: TGTGCCAGCTCACACCGGGACAGGGGAGAGTCACCCCTCCACTTT. This codes for CASSHRDRGESPLHF. Filled out from reference TRBV18 and TRBJ1-6, the complete variable domain reads NAGVMQNPRHLVRRRGQEARLRCSPMKGHSHVYWYRQLPEEGLKFMVYLQKENIIDESGMPKERFSAEFPKEGPSILRIQQVVRGDSAAYFCASSHRDRGESPLHFGNGTRLTVT.

This clone was seen more than once but under ten times. This chain uses TRBV27 with TRBJ1-3, with D maybe TRBD1 (5 bases). CDR1 is MNHEY, CDR2 SMNVEV, per germline (reference sequence). Trimming pared 4 bases from V and 0 bases from J, leaving 7 bases between. CDR3 length equals 14 residues. CDR3 sequence: CASSSGLSGNTIYF. In DNA form, the CDR3 reads TGTGCCAGCAGTTCGGGACTCTCTGGAAACACCATATATTTT.

The rearrangement links TRBV29-1 to TRBJ1-1; 9 bases fit TRBD1. This CDR3 is built from 14 residues. After removal of 4 bases from V and 1 base from J, the junction contained 4 bases not matched to a gene. The germline CDR1 and CDR2 sequences are SQVTM and ANQGSEA. CDR3 region: CSVATDRGNTEAFF. In DNA form, the CDR3 reads TGCAGCGTTGCAACGGACAGGGGGAACACTGAAGCTTTCTTT.

The rearrangement uses TRBV5-8 and TRBJ1-1; D ambiguous. Looked up from germline, CDR1 is SGHTS and CDR2 is YDEGEE. The CDR3 has 13 amino acids. Trimming stripped 10 bases from V and 8 bases from J, with 21 bases between. In DNA form, the CDR3 reads TGTGCCTCGAGGCCGGGAGCCATATACGAAGCTTTCTTT. Translation: CASRPGAIYEAFF.

V gene TRBV5-1 combines with J gene TRBJ1-3; the D gene is possibly TRBD1 (5 bases). There are 16 residues in the CDR3. Germline assignment: CDR1 SGHRS and CDR2 YFSETQ. Trimming stripped 4 bases from V and 3 bases from J, with 17 bases between. The CDR3 sequence: CASSEGPPEGGNTIYF. CDR3 DNA: TGCGCCAGCAGCGAGGGACCCCCGGAGGGTGGAAACACCATATATTTT.

V usage is TRBV7-2 and J usage is TRBJ2-2; possibly TRBD1 for D (6 bases). Between the trimmed V and J ends, which lost 4 bases and 1 base, there was a span of 16 bases. The CDR3 covers 17 residues. The germline V gene has CDR1 SGHTA and CDR2 FQGNSA. This chain's CDR3 is CASSSGAPGQNTGELFF. The CDR3 nucleotides read TGTGCCAGCAGCTCCGGGGCCCCGGGACAGAACACCGGGGAGCTGTTTTTT.